A single sample is the source of the 3 T cell receptor beta chains below, sequenced in a study of memory CD4+ T cells and cytomegalovirus serostatus. Single viable CD3+CD4+CD8-CD45RO+ cells were sorted as the memory CD4+ T cells. TCRdb's table, derived via immunoSEQ multiplex PCR, lists solely in-frame clones and lacks some. This table holds 85,000 to 100,000 clones, roughly 80% found once. The sample consisted of memory CD4+ T cells from blood. The source of these receptors is an adult in good health and CMV-seropositive.

The J gene is TRBJ2-1, the V gene TRBV5-8; 7 bases are shared with TRBD2. Germline V lookup: CDR1 SGHTS, CDR2 YDEGEE. J was trimmed by 8 bases and V by 4 bases; bases with no gene match: 12. The CDR3 covers 15 residues. As DNA, the CDR3 is TGTGCCAGCAGCGAAGCCGGGACTATGGGATATGAGCAGTTCTTC. The encoded protein is CASSEAGTMGYEQFF.

The sample holds one count of this clone. The chain employs TRBV19 and TRBJ2-6; no clear D. V was pared by 6 bases and J by 0 bases, with 15 bases between. From germline, CDR1 is LNHDA and CDR2 SQIVND (reference sequence). The CDR3 sequence is 17 residues long. CDR3 protein: CASSVSGWLSGANVLTF. The DNA of the CDR3 is TGTGCCAGTAGCGTTAGTGGTTGGCTCTCTGGGGCCAACGTCCTGACTTTC. The full variable domain, with the rest looked up from reference TRBV19 and TRBJ2-6, is DGGITQSPKYLFRKEGQNVTLSCEQNLNHDAMYWYRQDPGQGLRLIYYSQIVNDFQKGDIAEGYSVSREKKESFPLTVTSAQKNPTAFYLCASSVSGWLSGANVLTFGAGSRLTVL.

The chain employs TRBV7-2 and TRBJ2-1; tentative D call: TRBD2 (7 bases). CDR1 and CDR2 from the germline V gene are SGHTA and FQGNSA. Trimming removed 0 bases at V and 6 bases at J, with 9 bases between. The CDR3 loop spans 14 amino acids. The CDR3 protein is CASSLAGGPNEQFF. As DNA, the CDR3 is TGTGCCAGCAGCTTAGCCGGGGGGCCCAATGAGCAGTTCTTC.